The T cell receptor beta chain described here comes from a study of blood T cell repertoires in COVID-19. Study-wide context: Donors in the United States, Italy and Spain gave samples during acute or convalescent COVID-19. PBMCs, B-cell-depleted T cells, or T cells were the source of the cDNA or gDNA that made up the material.

The V gene's germline CDR1 is SEHNR and CDR2 FQNEAQ (reference sequence). V lost 1 base to trimming and J lost 1 base, with 10 bases between them. The CDR3 runs to 15 residues. This clone appeared a few times. Source study methods: Amplification with reference gene primers provided the estimates of nucleated cell counts. TCRdb's copy holds only in-frame clones and misses some; the assay was immunoSEQ multiplex PCR. V and J calls and clone size are given by that table; D and trimming were obtained from the DNA. The data contain around 84,000 clones, 85% of them singletons. Sample: peripheral blood. This receptor was obtained from a man of 80 years or more with active or convalescent COVID-19. The chain is built from TRBV7-9 and TRBJ1-1; no firm D call. The CDR3 sequence: CASSLGSYRNTEAFF. CDR3 nucleotide sequence: TGTGCCAGCAGCTTAGGATCATACAGGAACACTGAAGCTTTCTTT.